This TCR beta chain is from a study of blood T cell repertoires in COVID-19. Study at large: The United States, Italy and Spain provided the acute and convalescent COVID-19 samples. The analysed material was cDNA or gDNA that came from T cells, B-cell-depleted T cells, or PBMCs.

V shed 4 bases, J shed 2 bases, and the junction held 4 bases outside the gene matches. Germline values: CDR1 KGHSH, CDR2 LQKENI. The CDR3 is 14 amino acids. Source study methods: Amplification of reference gene primers provided the estimated nucleated cell counts. Generated by immunoSEQ multiplex PCR, the TCRdb table keeps only in-frame clones and is missing some. The V and J calls and clone size were taken over from that table, and D and trimming were inferred from the DNA. The sample has roughly 70,000 clones; roughly 87% are singletons. Specimen: peripheral blood. The chain employs TRBV18 and TRBJ2-7; 8 bases map to TRBD1. This TCR came from an elderly man with acute or convalescent COVID-19. CDR3 protein: CASSLRQGTYEQYF. CDR3 sequence (DNA): TGTGCCAGCTCACTCCGACAGGGGACCTACGAGCAGTACTTC.